One sample yielded the 20 T cell receptor beta chains listed below, sequenced in a study of regulatory T cells in long-lasting Graves disease. For TCR beta, libraries came from iRepertoire HTBI primers and Arm-PCR of CDR3 regions. TCRdb re-analysed the multiplex PCR reads in MiXCR, keeping a single row per CDR3 protein. The sample consists of about 540,000 distinct CDR3 sequences, around an eighth of them appearing once. As for time point: newly diagnosed GD, antithyroid drugs for less than 3 months. Following extraction of RNA from PBMCs, that RNA was used to make the TCR library. The same specimen was also included in a second study, on T cells in Graves' hyperthyroidism and ophthalmopathy.

Sequencing was performed on peripheral blood mononuclear cells (PBMCs), taken at new diagnosis, from a patient treated with antithyroid drugs. Receptor source: a young man with Graves disease.

This chain joins TRBV10-3 and TRBJ2-5, with 8 nucleotides matching TRBD1. The CDR3 loop spans 14 amino acids. Germline V gene lookup returns CDR1 ENHRY and CDR2 SYGVKD. The J segment lost 3 bases and the V segment lost 10 bases, leaving 10 bases of the junction unmatched. This chain's CDR3 is CATKPTTGEETQYF. The CDR3 DNA reads as TGTGCCACCAAACCCACGACAGGGGAAGAGACCCAGTACTTC.

This clonotype was counted ten times or more. The rearrangement joins TRBV20-1 to TRBJ2-3; D call uncertain. V lost 1 base, J lost 6 bases, and 11 bases lay in between. This CDR3 is built from 13 residues. The germline V gene encodes CDR1 DFQATT and CDR2 SNEGSKA (reference sequence). DNA of the CDR3: TGCAGTGCTAGAGGCCCCGCCGGTGATACGCAGTATTTT. It yields the protein CSARGPAGDTQYF.

The V call is TRBV20-1, the J call TRBJ1-1, with TRBD1 matching 9 bases. V lost 1 base, J lost 0 bases, and 15 bases stayed unmatched. Germline V lookup: CDR1 DFQATT, CDR2 SNEGSKA (reference sequence). The CDR3 sequence is 19 residues long. This CDR3 reads CSARVDNRGRGRMNTEAFF. The CDR3 DNA follows: TGCAGTGCTAGAGTTGATAACAGGGGGCGGGGGAGAATGAACACTGAAGCTTTCTTT.

The J gene is TRBJ2-3, the V gene TRBV12-3 or TRBV12-4, with D possibly being TRBD2 (7 bases). This CDR3 spans 16 amino acids. V was cut by 3 bases and J by 3 bases, with 16 bases left in between. CDR3 coding DNA: TGTGCCAGCAGTTTTTTCGGGGAGGGGGGAACAGATACGCAGTATTTT. As protein: CASSFFGEGGTDTQYF.

The chain has TRBV6-1 and TRBJ1-5; 7 bases are shared with TRBD1. Germline CDR1 is MNHNS and CDR2 is SASEGT. Trimming cost V 6 bases and J 7 bases; bases outside gene matches: 12. The CDR3 has 15 amino acids. The chain's CDR3 is CASREIGQVGQPQHF. In nucleotides, the CDR3 is TGTGCCAGCAGGGAAATCGGACAGGTGGGACAGCCCCAGCATTTT.

This clonotype was observed many times. The J gene is TRBJ2-1, the V gene TRBV12-3 or TRBV12-4; 13 bases are shared with TRBD2. This CDR3 region has 16 residues. J lost 7 bases, V lost 1 base, and 4 bases had no gene match. The CDR3 reads CASSLGRTSGSNEQFF. CDR3 in DNA: TGTGCCAGCAGTTTAGGGAGGACTAGCGGGAGTAATGAGCAGTTCTTC.

This clonotype was observed a few times. The V and J genes are TRBV6-1 and TRBJ1-1; D possibly corresponds to TRBD1 (5 bases). The CDR3 contains 13 residues. Trimming left V 10 bases short and J 0 bases short, with 12 bases between. Germline V lookup: CDR1 MNHNS, CDR2 SASEGT. CDR3 amino acids: CANRGGVNTEAFF. The CDR3 DNA reads TGTGCCAATCGGGGGGGGGTGAACACTGAAGCTTTCTTT.

This clonotype has only a few counts. This chain connects TRBV27 to TRBJ2-7; D is uncertain. Germline V gives CDR1 MNHEY, CDR2 SMNVEV (reference sequence). The CDR3 loop spans 12 amino acids. V lost 5 bases and J lost 7, with 12 bases in between. CDR3 region: CASSRANREQYF. The DNA for the CDR3 is TGTGCCAGCAGTCGGGCCAATCGGGAGCAGTACTTC.

This clonotype was recorded at least ten times. The chain combines TRBV7-8 with TRBJ2-7; TRBD1 matches 7 bases. Trimming took 2 bases from V and 6 from J; bases not matched to a gene: 4. This CDR3 is 13 amino acids long. From germline, CDR1 is SGHVS and CDR2 FQNEAQ. CDR3 sequence (DNA): TGTGCCAGCAGCTTAATAGGGGGCCGCGAGCAGTACTTC. As protein: CASSLIGGREQYF.

This clonotype was counted ten times or more. This chain links TRBV12-3 or TRBV12-4 with TRBJ2-7; a weak D match, TRBD1 (5 bases). The V end lost 1 base, the J end lost 9 bases, and 10 bases lay between the germline ends. The CDR3 is made up of 12 amino acids. The CDR3 bases are TGTGCCAGCAGTTTAGGACAGCTCCCGCAGTACTTC. Amino acids: CASSLGQLPQYF.

For this clonotype: An end of the junction does not agree with germline; a read error may underlie this. The rearrangement uses TRBV5-5 and TRBJ1-1; the D is unclear. CDR1 SGHKS and CDR2 YYEKEE come from the germline V gene (reference sequence). CDR3 length: 15 amino acids. The CDR3 DNA reads TGTGCCAGCAGCCTACATCCGGGGATGAACACAGAAGCTTTCTTT. Residues: CASSLHPGMNTEAFF. Based on the CDR3 plus reference TRBV5-5 and TRBJ1-1, the full variable domain is DAGVTQSPTHLIKTRGQQVTLRCSPISGHKSVSWYQQVLGQGPQFIFQYYEKEERGRGNFPDRFSARQFPNYSSELNVNALLLGDSALYLCASSLHPGMNTEAFFGQGTRLTVV.

This clonotype appeared many times. The chain couples TRBV30 to TRBJ2-1, with a weak D call TRBD2 (6 bases). The CDR3 sequence is 12 residues long. Germline CDR1 GTSNPN, CDR2 SVGIG (reference sequence). V gave up 0 bases and J gave up 9 bases, with 9 bases separating them. The CDR3 sequence is CAWSVMGGEQFF. CDR3 sequence (DNA): TGTGCCTGGAGTGTAATGGGAGGTGAGCAGTTCTTC.

This clonotype has more than one count but fewer than ten. The chain couples TRBV9 to TRBJ2-1, with TRBD2 matching 10 bases. V shed 3 bases, J shed 7 bases, and the junction held 10 bases outside the gene matches. Germline V gives CDR1 SGDLS, CDR2 YYNGEE. This CDR3 comprises 16 residues. The CDR3 DNA reads TGTGCCAGCAGCGAGAGGCTAGCGGGAGCCGGAAATGAGCAGTTCTTC. This codes for CASSERLAGAGNEQFF.

This clonotype was detected a few times. The gene calls are TRBV27 and TRBJ1-1; D gene ambiguous. The ends were cut back, 6 bases at V and 1 base at J, with 12 bases in the middle. This CDR3 comprises 14 residues. Germline V gives CDR1 MNHEY, CDR2 SMNVEV (reference sequence). The CDR3 is CASRVGAPNTEAFF. CDR3 DNA: TGTGCCAGCAGGGTGGGAGCCCCGAACACTGAAGCTTTCTTT.

The chain recombines TRBV24-1 with TRBJ1-1, with D tentatively TRBD1 (6 bases). The DNA end is a closer match to TRBJ2-3, so the J assignment may be wrong. The germline V gene encodes CDR1 KGHDR and CDR2 SFDVKD. The CDR3 covers 14 residues. The CDR3 loop reads CATSDWAGEGTQYF. DNA of the CDR3: TGTGCCACCAGTGATTGGGCAGGGGAAGGTACGCAGTATTTT.

The sample holds many counts of this clonotype. The chain uses TRBV2 and TRBJ2-7, with 8 bases identical to TRBD1. J lost 4 bases, V lost 6 bases, and 8 bases had no gene match. CDR3 length: 14 residues. The germline V gene encodes CDR1 SNHLY and CDR2 FYNNEI. CDR3 protein: CASRYQGAGYEQYF. The CDR3 nucleotides are TGTGCCAGCAGATACCAGGGGGCCGGATACGAGCAGTACTTC.

The V call is TRBV20-1, the J call TRBJ2-2, with D perhaps matching TRBD1 (6 bases). CDR3 size: 15 residues. CDR1 DFQATT and CDR2 SNEGSKA come from the germline V gene (reference sequence). The V and J ends lost 5 bases and 4 bases respectively, with 17 bases between them. Here the CDR3 reads CSAPHHRDTTGELFF. CDR3 in DNA: TGCAGTGCTCCACATCACCGGGACACCACCGGGGAGCTGTTTTTT.

This clonotype was observed at least ten times. The chain joins TRBV7-9 to TRBJ2-3, with D unclear. CDR1 SEHNR and CDR2 FQNEAQ come from the germline V gene (reference sequence). The CDR3 has 17 amino acids. V was trimmed by 2 bases and J by 1 base, leaving 16 bases between them. The CDR3 nucleotides are TGTGCCAGCAGCTTAAAGAGGTGCTGGTACTGCACAGATACGCAGTATTTT. This translates into CASSLKRCWYCTDTQYF.

This clonotype was detected only a few times. J is TRBJ2-3 and V is TRBV11-2; D is uncertain. The CDR3 runs to 15 residues. V shed 3 bases and J shed 4 bases, with 14 bases lying between them. The germline gives CDR1 SGHAT, CDR2 FQNNGV. CDR3 protein: CASSFIAFSPDTQYF. CDR3 DNA sequence: TGTGCCAGCAGCTTTATAGCATTCTCCCCAGATACGCAGTATTTT.

This clonotype was observed at least ten times. The CDR3 DNA reads as TGTGCCAGCAGTGAAGAAAATCGCCGAGCTGAAGCTTTCTTT. Translation: CASSEENRRAEAFF. The chain links TRBV2 to TRBJ1-1; D gene unclear. Germline V gene sequence: CDR1 SNHLY, CDR2 FYNNEI. Trimming stripped 1 base from V and 6 bases from J, with 12 bases between. The length of the CDR3 is 14 residues.